The 14 T cell receptor beta chains listed next were all sequenced from one sample in a study of regulatory T cells in long-lasting Graves disease. Construction of the TCR beta libraries employed iRepertoire HTBI primers in conjunction with Arm-PCR of CDR3 regions. TCRdb reprocessed the multiplex PCR reads with MiXCR, giving one entry per CDR3 protein. The sample includes hundreds of thousands of distinct CDR3 sequences, roughly 15% of them seen just once. Time point meaning: newly diagnosed GD, antithyroid drugs for less than 3 months. RNA isolated from PBMCs was used to make the TCR library. These data are also associated with another study on T cells in Graves' hyperthyroidism and ophthalmopathy.

The specimen comprised peripheral blood mononuclear cells (PBMCs), sampled at new diagnosis, from a patient treated with antithyroid drugs. All receptors come from a woman under 40 with Graves disease.

This clonotype was recorded at least ten times. The chain recombines TRBV3-1 with TRBJ2-3; TRBD2 matches at 9 bases. There are 15 residues in the CDR3. The trim removed 5 bases at V and 2 bases at J, leaving 5 bases unmatched. The V gene's germline CDR1 is LGHDT and CDR2 YNNKEL (reference sequence). CDR3 nucleotide sequence: TGTGCCAGCAGCGCCGGGACTAGCCACACAGATACGCAGTATTTT. This translates into CASSAGTSHTDTQYF.

This clonotype was observed many times. The CDR3 region is CASRDRANEKLFF. CDR3 in DNA: TGTGCCAGCAGGGACAGGGCTAATGAAAAACTGTTTTTT. V and J are TRBV2 and TRBJ1-4, with TRBD1 identical over 8 bases. V trimming: 6 bases; J trimming: 3 bases; junction bases outside the gene matches: 0. Germline V lookup: CDR1 SNHLY, CDR2 FYNNEI. This CDR3 has 13 residues.

CDR3 protein: CASSRPGSLEAFF. The CDR3 DNA sequence: TGTGCCAGCAGTAGGCCGGGTTCCCTTGAAGCTTTCTTT. This chain joins TRBV28 and TRBJ1-1; D is ambiguous. This CDR3 spans 13 amino acids. The V end lost 5 bases, the J end lost 7 bases, and 14 bases lay between the germline ends. Germline-derived CDR1 and CDR2 are MDHEN and SYDVKM.

V usage is TRBV14 and J usage is TRBJ2-2, with 8 bases that match TRBD2. Germline trimming cut 4 bases from V and 6 bases from J; bases unmatched to any gene: 4. Germline CDR1 SGHDN, CDR2 FVKESK. This CDR3 is built from 14 residues. The CDR3 sequence is CASSPRAGAGELFF. As DNA, the CDR3 is TGTGCCAGCAGCCCGAGAGCGGGAGCCGGGGAGCTGTTTTTT.

The chain recombines TRBV4-1 with TRBJ2-3; 7 nucleotides agree with TRBD2. Looked up from germline, CDR1 is MGHRA and CDR2 is YSYEKL. V trimming: 3 bases; J trimming: 4 bases; junction bases outside the gene matches: 1. CDR3 length: 13 amino acids. The chain's CDR3 is CASSQGRADTQYF. In nucleotides, the CDR3 is TGCGCCAGCAGCCAGGGGAGGGCAGATACGCAGTATTTT.

This chain joins TRBV13 and TRBJ1-2, with D perhaps matching TRBD1 (6 bases). Per the germline V gene, CDR1 is PRHDT and CDR2 is FYEKMQ (reference sequence). This CDR3 spans 16 amino acids. V was clipped by 5 bases and J by 2 bases, with 18 bases between them. The CDR3 reads CASSREKSGGNYGYTF. The CDR3 DNA sequence: TGTGCCAGCAGCCGAGAGAAGTCGGGGGGCAACTATGGCTACACCTTC.

This clonotype was detected a few times. V is TRBV20-1 and J is TRBJ2-4; D is tentatively TRBD1 or TRBD2 (6 bases each). The CDR3 loop spans 14 amino acids. V was trimmed by 6 bases and J by 0 bases, leaving 12 bases between them. Germline V CDR1 and CDR2: DFQATT, SNEGSKA (reference sequence). CDR3 in amino acids: CSAGGVIAKNIQYF. The CDR3 DNA sequence: TGCAGTGCCGGGGGCGTGATAGCCAAAAACATTCAGTACTTC.

In this sample, this clonotype turned up a few times. The gene calls are TRBV5-5 and TRBJ2-2; D gene ambiguous. The ends were cut back, 0 bases at V and 6 bases at J, with 6 bases in the middle. Germline V CDR1 and CDR2: SGHKS, YYEKEE (reference sequence). CDR3 size: 13 residues. The chain's CDR3 is CASSLEPPGELFF. The CDR3 DNA follows: TGTGCCAGCAGCTTGGAGCCCCCCGGGGAGCTGTTTTTT.

This clonotype was observed a few times. This chain links TRBV5-1 with TRBJ2-3, with D unresolved. The CDR3 consists of 13 residues. Trimming removed 3 bases at V and 5 bases at J, with 10 bases between. Germline CDR1 is SGHRS and CDR2 is YFSETQ. The CDR3 here is CASSSSSKDTQYF. CDR3 DNA sequence: TGCGCCAGCAGCTCCAGCTCGAAAGATACGCAGTATTTT.

This clonotype was detected many times. The DNA of the CDR3 is TGTGCCAGCAGTGAAGGCCCCAGGGGGCGAAACACCATATATTTT. Protein product: CASSEGPRGRNTIYF. The chain links TRBV6-1 to TRBJ1-3; 8 nucleotides agree with TRBD1. This CDR3 has 15 residues. CDR1 and CDR2 from the germline V gene are MNHNS and SASEGT. After removal of 1 base from V and 5 bases from J, the junction contained 4 bases not matched to a gene.

Comments on this clonotype: Only one base separates this from a far larger clonotype, so it likely reflects a read error. V and J are TRBV7-9 and TRBJ2-7, with D perhaps matching TRBD1 (5 bases). Germline CDR1 is SEHNR and CDR2 is FQNEAQ (reference sequence). Trimming left V 5 bases short and J 3 bases short, with 8 bases between. This CDR3 is built from 12 residues. The CDR3 sequence is CASSPDNYEQYF. In nucleotides, the CDR3 is TGTGCCAGCAGCCCGGACAACTACGAGCAGTACTTC.

This clonotype was recorded at least ten times. The chain joins TRBV24-1 to TRBJ1-1, with a weak D call TRBD1 (5 bases). The length of the CDR3 is 13 residues. Trimming took 8 bases from V and 4 from J, leaving 13 bases between them. Germline assignment: CDR1 KGHDR and CDR2 SFDVKD. In DNA form, the CDR3 reads TGTGCCACCAAAGGTCAGGGAGGCACTGAAGCTTTCTTT. This encodes CATKGQGGTEAFF.

The rearrangement uses TRBV5-1 and TRBJ2-7, with D possibly matching TRBD2 (5 bases). V was cut by 0 bases and J by 3 bases, with 10 bases left in between. The length of the CDR3 is 14 residues. Looked up from germline, CDR1 is SGHRS and CDR2 is YFSETQ. The CDR3 DNA is TGCGCCAGCAGCTTGGATGCGGGTTACTACGAGCAGTACTTC. Its protein is CASSLDAGYYEQYF.

Written as DNA, the CDR3 is TGCAGTGCCTCTCAACCAGGGGAGGATGAGACCCAGTACTTC. It is translated as CSASQPGEDETQYF. This rearrangement joins TRBV20-1 to TRBJ2-5; possibly TRBD1 or TRBD2 for D (6 bases each). V lost 6 bases, J lost 5 bases, and 19 bases lay in between. CDR3 length: 14 amino acids. The germline CDR1 and CDR2 sequences are DFQATT and SNEGSKA (reference sequence).